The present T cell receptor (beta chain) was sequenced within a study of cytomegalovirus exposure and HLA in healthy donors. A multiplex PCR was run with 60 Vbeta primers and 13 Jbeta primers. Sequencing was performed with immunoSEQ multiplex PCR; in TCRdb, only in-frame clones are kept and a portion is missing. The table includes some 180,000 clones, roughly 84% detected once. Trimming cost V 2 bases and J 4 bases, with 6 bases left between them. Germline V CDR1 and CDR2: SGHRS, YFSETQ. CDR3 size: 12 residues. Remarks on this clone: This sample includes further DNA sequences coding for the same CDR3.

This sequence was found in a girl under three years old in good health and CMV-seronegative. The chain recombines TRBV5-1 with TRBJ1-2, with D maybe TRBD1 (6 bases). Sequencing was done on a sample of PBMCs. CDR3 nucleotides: TGCGCCAGCAGCTTACAGGGCTATGGCTACACCTTC. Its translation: CASSLQGYGYTF.